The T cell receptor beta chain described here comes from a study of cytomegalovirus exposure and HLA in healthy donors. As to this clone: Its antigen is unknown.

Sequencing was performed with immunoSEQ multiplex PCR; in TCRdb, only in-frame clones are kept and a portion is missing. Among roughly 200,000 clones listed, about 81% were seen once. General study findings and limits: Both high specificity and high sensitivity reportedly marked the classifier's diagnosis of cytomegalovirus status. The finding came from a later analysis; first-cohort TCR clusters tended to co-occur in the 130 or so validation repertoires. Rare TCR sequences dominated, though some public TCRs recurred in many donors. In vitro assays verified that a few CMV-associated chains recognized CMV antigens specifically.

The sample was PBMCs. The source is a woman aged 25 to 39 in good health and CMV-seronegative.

The CDR3 is CASSQDRIRNQPQHF. In DNA, the CDR3 is TGTGCCAGCAGCCAAGACAGAATCCGGAATCAGCCCCAGCATTTT. The chain uses TRBV5-6 and TRBJ1-5, with D perhaps matching TRBD1 (5 bases). The length of the CDR3 is 15 residues. Germline V gives CDR1 SGHDT, CDR2 YYEEEE. V was cut by 4 bases and J by 4 bases, with 15 bases left in between.